This entry lists 29 T cell receptor beta chains sequenced from one sample in a study of identical twins. Each CDR3 protein gets one entry after TCRdb re-called the 5' RACE reads with MiXCR. The table lists 500,000 to 600,000 distinct CDR3 sequences, around 20% of them singletons. These same data were also listed under a study on T cells expressing NK-cell markers.

Sequencing was performed on CD4+ T cells sorted from blood. These receptors originate from a woman between 18 and 29 years old in good health.

Ten or more counts support this clonotype. DNA for the CDR3: TGCAGTGCTGAAGAGGCTTCAAGCTCCTACAATGAGCAGTTCTTC. Translation gives CSAEEASSSYNEQFF. J is TRBJ2-1 and V is TRBV20-1; D call uncertain. The V end was cut by 5 bases, the J end by 0 bases, with 14 bases between. Per the germline V gene, CDR1 is DFQATT and CDR2 is SNEGSKA (reference sequence). CDR3 size: 15 residues.

This clonotype was seen more than once but under ten times. The chain uses TRBV7-9 and TRBJ2-7; 7 bases fit TRBD1. V trimming: 7 bases; J trimming: 0 bases; junction bases outside the gene matches: 6. The V gene's germline CDR1 is SEHNR and CDR2 FQNEAQ (reference sequence). This CDR3 comprises 14 residues. CDR3 region: CASTEQGSSYEQYF. CDR3 DNA sequence: TGTGCCAGCACCGAACAGGGGAGCTCCTACGAGCAGTACTTC.

This clonotype occurred a few times. The V call is TRBV20-1, the J call TRBJ2-5, with D tentatively TRBD2 (6 bases). Germline V CDR1 and CDR2: DFQATT, SNEGSKA (reference sequence). The CDR3 is 13 amino acids. V lost 5 bases to trimming and J lost 5 bases, with 15 bases between them. This CDR3 is CSARAASAETQYF. The CDR3 nucleotides read TGCAGTGCTCGGGCGGCTAGCGCTGAGACCCAGTACTTC.

The J gene is TRBJ2-1, the V gene TRBV20-1; 7 nucleotides align to TRBD2. The germline V gene encodes CDR1 DFQATT and CDR2 SNEGSKA (reference sequence). This CDR3 is built from 13 residues. V lost 2 bases, J lost 12 bases, and 10 bases stayed unmatched. In DNA form, the CDR3 reads TGCAGTGCTAGATATAGTCTAGCGGTGGCGCAGTTCTTC. Translation gives CSARYSLAVAQFF.

This clonotype was observed a few times. V usage is TRBV7-8 and J usage is TRBJ2-2, with D tentatively TRBD1 or TRBD2 (5 bases each). Germline V gene lookup returns CDR1 SGHVS and CDR2 FQNEAQ. The V end was cut by 3 bases, the J end by 4 bases, with 18 bases between. The CDR3 runs 17 residues. For the CDR3, the DNA is TGTGCCAGCAGCTTGGGAGAGCTGAGGGGAACCACCGGGGAGCTGTTTTTT. Protein sequence: CASSLGELRGTTGELFF.

In its sample, this clonotype was seen a few times. V usage is TRBV12-3 or TRBV12-4 and J usage is TRBJ1-2, with 10 bases that match TRBD1. Trimming cost V 3 bases and J 8 bases; bases outside gene matches: 9. The CDR3 is 15 residues long. The CDR3: CASSFRDRGSKGYTF. In nucleotides, the CDR3 is TGTGCCAGCAGTTTCCGGGACAGGGGATCTAAAGGCTACACCTTC.

The V and J genes are TRBV4-1 and TRBJ1-1; D not certain. The CDR3 has 13 amino acids. V was trimmed by 0 bases and J by 10 bases, leaving 12 bases between them. Germline CDR1 MGHRA, CDR2 YSYEKL. CDR3 sequence reads: CASSQDNDYGAFF. CDR3 nucleotide sequence: TGCGCCAGCAGCCAAGATAATGACTACGGAGCTTTCTTT.

Only a few counts were recorded for this clonotype. This chain connects TRBV9 to TRBJ2-4; 10 bases align to TRBD1. Trimming cost V 3 bases and J 7 bases; bases outside gene matches: 7. Germline V gene sequence: CDR1 SGDLS, CDR2 YYNGEE. The CDR3 spans 15 residues. The CDR3 DNA sequence: TGTGCCAGCAGCGCTGGACAGGGGGGGAGCAACATTCAGTACTTC. Protein: CASSAGQGGSNIQYF.

The chain joins TRBV7-9 to TRBJ2-1; no firm D call. V dropped 3 bases and J dropped 2 bases, with 17 bases sitting between them. The CDR3 covers 17 residues. Germline V CDR1 and CDR2: SEHNR, FQNEAQ (reference sequence). CDR3 sequence: CASSFSFISLAYNEQFF. The CDR3 DNA follows: TGTGCCAGCAGCTTCTCCTTTATATCGTTAGCCTACAATGAGCAGTTCTTC. Full variable domain (outside the CDR3, taken from reference TRBV7-9 and TRBJ2-1): DTGVSQNPRHKITKRGQNVTFRCDPISEHNRLYWYRQTLGQGPEFLTYFQNEAQLEKSRLLSDRFSAERPKGSFSTLEIQRTEQGDSAMYLCASSFSFISLAYNEQFFGPGTRLTVL.

This clonotype was counted ten times or more. V gene TRBV5-1 combines with J gene TRBJ2-5, with 11 bases fitting TRBD1. After removal of 6 bases from V and 0 bases from J, the junction contained 7 bases not matched to a gene. This CDR3 is built from 16 residues. The germline gives CDR1 SGHRS, CDR2 YFSETQ. CDR3 loop: CASTGGTGGYQETQYF. CDR3 coding DNA: TGCGCCAGCACCGGAGGGACAGGGGGATACCAAGAGACCCAGTACTTC.

The CDR3, as DNA: TGTGCCAGTAGAATTGGGCACACTGTCTATGGCTACACCTTC. Its translation: CASRIGHTVYGYTF. The chain is built from TRBV19 and TRBJ1-2; no clear D gene. Trimming removed 6 bases from V and 4 bases from J, with 15 bases in between. This CDR3 is built from 14 residues. Germline V lookup: CDR1 LNHDA, CDR2 SQIVND (reference sequence).

The J gene is TRBJ2-2, the V gene TRBV6-6; D is uncertain. V was trimmed by 6 bases and J by 9 bases, leaving 11 bases between them. Germline-derived CDR1 and CDR2 are MNHNY and SVGAGI (reference sequence). CDR3 size: 12 residues. This CDR3 reads CASRGLGRELFF. The CDR3 region has the DNA TGTGCCAGCAGGGGCCTGGGCAGGGAGCTGTTTTTT.

This clonotype was detected many times. This sequence joins TRBV20-1 and TRBJ1-3; 7 bases match TRBD1. Germline-derived CDR1 and CDR2 are DFQATT and SNEGSKA (reference sequence). The CDR3 extends over 16 amino acids. V was pared by 2 bases and J by 2 bases, with 9 bases of the junction left unmatched. This CDR3 reads CSARNRGQLAGNTIYF. Here the CDR3 DNA reads TGCAGTGCTAGAAACCGGGGACAGCTGGCTGGAAACACCATATATTTT.

This clonotype was observed a handful of times. The CDR3 DNA sequence: TGCAGCGTTCCTCCGGCGGGGGGCTGGGCAAATGAGCAGTTCTTC. It specifies CSVPPAGGWANEQFF. The gene calls are TRBV29-1 and TRBJ2-1, with 8 bases fitting TRBD2. Unmatched junction bases numbered 13, after V lost 5 bases and J lost 7 bases. CDR1 and CDR2 from the germline V gene are SQVTM and ANQGSEA. This CDR3 has 15 amino acids.

This clonotype has just a few counts. This chain's CDR3 is CASRSDQSADTQYF. The DNA for the CDR3 is TGTGCCAGCAGGTCAGATCAAAGCGCCGATACGCAGTATTTT. This rearrangement joins TRBV2 to TRBJ2-3; no clear D. CDR1 is SNHLY and CDR2 is FYNNEI in the germline V gene. The CDR3 length is 14 residues. V lost 6 bases and J 6 bases, leaving 16 bases between the germline ends. Together with reference TRBV2 and TRBJ2-3, the CDR3 gives the full variable domain: EPEVTQTPSHQVTQMGQEVILRCVPISNHLYFYWYRQILGQKVEFLVSFYNNEISEKSEIFDDQFSVERPDGSNFTLKIRSTKLEDSAMYFCASRSDQSADTQYFGPGTRLTVL.

This chain joins TRBV7-2 and TRBJ2-5; D is perhaps TRBD2 (6 bases). Germline V lookup: CDR1 SGHTA, CDR2 FQGNSA. Trimming stripped 5 bases from V and 11 bases from J, with 21 bases between. CDR3 length: 14 residues. In DNA, the CDR3 is TGTGCCAGCAGCACCGAGCGGGTCGGGGGAAGTCAGTACTTC. As protein: CASSTERVGGSQYF.

The gene calls are TRBV30 and TRBJ1-6; 10 positions match TRBD1. This CDR3 has 14 amino acids. CDR1 and CDR2 from the germline V gene are GTSNPN and SVGIG (reference sequence). J was trimmed by 7 bases and V by 5 bases; bases with no gene match: 5. In nucleotides, the CDR3 is TGTGCCTGGCGCCTGGACAGGGGGAATTCACCCCTCCACTTT. It translates to CAWRLDRGNSPLHF. Combining the CDR3 with reference TRBV30 and TRBJ1-6 gives the whole variable domain SQTIHQWPATLVQPVGSPLSLECTVEGTSNPNLYWYRQAAGRGLQLLFYSVGIGQISSEVPQNLSASRPQDRQFILSSKKLLLSDSGFYLCAWRLDRGNSPLHFGNGTRLTVT.

This clonotype was picked up a small number of times. The rearrangement links TRBV20-1 to TRBJ1-6; TRBD1 might be the D (5 bases). Germline CDR1 is DFQATT and CDR2 is SNEGSKA (reference sequence). Trimming removed 6 bases from V and 6 bases from J, with 18 bases in between. The length of the CDR3 is 15 residues. This CDR3 reads CSAWPGRGINSPLHF. CDR3 in DNA: TGCAGTGCCTGGCCGGGACGAGGTATTAATTCACCCCTCCACTTT.

The chain links TRBV20-1 to TRBJ2-7; D gene uncertain. V lost 6 bases to trimming and J lost 2 bases, with 17 bases between them. The CDR3 contains 14 residues. The germline gives CDR1 DFQATT, CDR2 SNEGSKA (reference sequence). This chain's CDR3 is CSASPHRPPYEQYF. The CDR3 DNA follows: TGCAGTGCATCTCCACATAGACCTCCCTACGAGCAGTACTTC.

The CDR3 sequence: CASSSRTAEKLFF. DNA of the CDR3: TGTGCCAGCAGCTCTCGGACGGCTGAAAAACTGTTTTTT. V usage is TRBV7-2 and J usage is TRBJ1-4; D is uncertain. V was shortened by 4 bases and J by 7 bases, with 10 bases between the two germline ends. Germline CDR1 reads SGHTA; CDR2 reads FQGNSA. This CDR3 has 13 amino acids. The full variable domain, its missing parts supplied by reference TRBV7-2 and TRBJ1-4, is GAGVSQSPSNKVTEKGKDVELRCDPISGHTALYWYRQSLGQGLEFLIYFQGNSAPDKSGLPSDRFSAERTGGSVSTLTIQRTQQEDSAVYLCASSSRTAEKLFFGSGTQLSVL.

This sequence joins TRBV12-3 or TRBV12-4 and TRBJ2-7; D is unresolved. The CDR3 spans 14 residues. Deletions cut 4 bases from V and 2 bases from J, with 12 bases between. The CDR3 loop reads CASSSIRIAYEQYF. CDR3 nucleotides: TGTGCCAGCAGTTCGATCCGAATAGCCTACGAGCAGTACTTC.

This chain links TRBV5-4 with TRBJ2-7, with 10 bases lining up with TRBD2. V trimming: 1 base; J trimming: 5 bases; junction bases outside the gene matches: 9. In germline, CDR1 is SGHNT, CDR2 YYREEE (reference sequence). CDR3 size: 16 residues. The CDR3: CASSLLLTSGLDEQYF. CDR3 in DNA: TGTGCCAGCAGCTTGCTCCTGACTAGCGGGCTCGACGAGCAGTACTTC. Based on the CDR3 plus reference TRBV5-4 and TRBJ2-7, the full variable domain is ETGVTQSPTHLIKTRGQQVTLRCSSQSGHNTVSWYQQALGQGPQFIFQYYREEENGRGNFPPRFSGLQFPNYSSELNVNALELDDSALYLCASSLLLTSGLDEQYFGPGTRLTVT.

The CDR3 sequence is CASSPWDSNQPQHF. The DNA of the CDR3 is TGTGCCAGCAGCCCGTGGGATAGCAATCAGCCCCAGCATTTT. The V gene is TRBV7-2, the J gene TRBJ1-5; no definite D call. Trimming cost V 5 bases and J 0 bases, with 8 bases left between them. The CDR3 totals 14 residues. Germline assignment: CDR1 SGHTA and CDR2 FQGNSA.

The rearrangement uses TRBV12-3 or TRBV12-4 and TRBJ2-7; 15 nucleotides align to TRBD2. The CDR3 totals 18 residues. The V and J ends lost 3 bases and 2 bases, in that order; junction bases with no gene match: 8. The CDR3 region is CASSFGLAGGKGAYEQYF. As DNA, the CDR3 is TGTGCCAGCAGTTTTGGACTAGCGGGAGGGAAGGGGGCCTACGAGCAGTACTTC.

This clonotype was detected a few times. This chain joins TRBV20-1 and TRBJ2-4; 9 bases line up with TRBD1. The CDR3 length is 14 residues. Losses at the gene ends were 5 bases for V and 3 bases for J; bases not matched to a gene: 5. Per germline, CDR1 DFQATT and CDR2 SNEGSKA (reference sequence). In DNA, the CDR3 is TGCAGTGCTCGACAGGGGGAGGTCAAAAACATTCAGTACTTC. Amino acid sequence: CSARQGEVKNIQYF.

This clonotype was observed a few times. The chain is built from TRBV9 and TRBJ2-3; 10 nucleotides agree with TRBD2. This CDR3 comprises 16 residues. Looked up from germline, CDR1 is SGDLS and CDR2 is YYNGEE. Trimming removed 4 bases from V and 3 bases from J; junction bases left unmatched: 8. The CDR3 reads CASSPPSGSGTDTQYF. The CDR3 bases are TGTGCCAGCAGCCCACCTAGCGGGAGTGGGACAGATACGCAGTATTTT. The full variable domain, with the rest looked up from reference TRBV9 and TRBJ2-3, is DSGVTQTPKHLITATGQRVTLRCSPRSGDLSVYWYQQSLDQGLQFLIQYYNGEERAKGNILERFSAQQFPDLHSELNLSSLELGDSALYFCASSPPSGSGTDTQYFGPGTRLTVL.

J is TRBJ1-3 and V is TRBV20-1; D is perhaps TRBD1 (6 bases). The V end was cut by 6 bases, the J end by 0 bases, with 12 bases between. Per germline, CDR1 DFQATT and CDR2 SNEGSKA (reference sequence). The CDR3 is 14 amino acids. The CDR3 protein is CSAAGQTSGNTIYF. In DNA form, the CDR3 reads TGCAGTGCGGCGGGACAAACCTCTGGAAACACCATATATTTT.

This clonotype was seen more than once but under ten times. The genes are TRBV6-5 and TRBJ1-2; 7 bases fit TRBD1. The CDR3 spans 12 residues. The J segment lost 7 bases and the V segment lost 7 bases, leaving 6 bases of the junction unmatched. CDR1 and CDR2 from the germline V gene are MNHEY and SVGAGI. CDR3 sequence (DNA): TGTGCCAGCACAGGGGGAAGCGGTGGCTACACCTTC. This sequence encodes CASTGGSGGYTF.

The chain is built from TRBV7-2 and TRBJ2-1; 12 bases are shared with TRBD2. Per germline, CDR1 SGHTA and CDR2 FQGNSA. J lost 7 bases, V lost 8 bases, and 9 bases had no gene match. The CDR3 is 15 amino acids. CDR3 sequence reads: CASGVLAGGRNEQFF. CDR3 sequence (DNA): TGTGCCAGCGGGGTACTAGCGGGAGGAAGGAATGAGCAGTTCTTC.